The clone carrying this T cell receptor beta chain came up a few times. Its specificity is not known. The record originates from a study of T cell repertoires in cytomegalovirus infection. Study as a whole: Through public TCR beta signatures, both CMV infection and matching HLA type were indicated.

Overall study results and limits: Cumulative frequency of public TCR beta families picked out carriers of CMV plus the relevant HLA. The ex vivo response was dominated by HLA-C-restricted CMV-specific TCR beta clonotypes.

TCRdb analysed the reads with MiXCR anew, one entry per CDR3 protein. The sample lists about 490,000 distinct CDR3 sequences; more than 15% were seen once. The CDR3 consists of 18 residues. Trimming removed 8 bases from V and 0 bases from J, with 23 bases in between. Per germline, CDR1 SEHNR and CDR2 FQNEAQ (reference sequence). This receptor was identified in a human donor in good health (CMV status not recorded). Some clones in this sample may be carry-over from other donors' samples. V is TRBV7-9 and J is TRBJ2-1; the D gene is possibly TRBD2 (6 bases). The sample was CD8+ T cells from PBMCs. CDR3 in amino acids: CASFPGTFHPSSYNEQFF. CDR3 coding DNA: TGTGCCAGCTTTCCCGGGACTTTCCATCCGAGCTCCTACAATGAGCAGTTCTTC.